The clone carrying this T cell receptor beta chain has just one count. Its specificity is unknown. The V gene end was trimmed by 4 bases and the J gene end by 5 bases; junction bases not matched to a gene: 7. The CDR3 sequence is 14 residues long. In germline, CDR1 is SGDLS, CDR2 YYNGEE. The sample is drawn from a study of cytomegalovirus exposure and HLA in healthy donors. Study-wide background: Findings of an earlier analysis included around 120 million unique TCR beta sequences from around 180 million T cells.

Researchers ran the PCR with 60 Vbeta and 13 Jbeta primers. Using immunoSEQ multiplex PCR, the repertoire was profiled, and TCRdb retains in-frame clones only, with some absent. The profile shows tens of thousands of clones, over 60% of them singletons. The study's findings and limits: A later analysis linked a missense DCLRE1C variant to TCR beta V- and J-gene trimming. Productive rates of about 87% or about 30% were seen for most TCR beta V segments in an earlier analysis. In vitro work confirmed that a few CMV-associated chains recognize CMV antigens.

The receptor was derived from a male donor in good health and CMV-seronegative. The chain has TRBV9 and TRBJ2-3, with TRBD2 identical over 7 bases. Sample: PBMCs. The CDR3 DNA reads TGTGCCAGCAGCCTGAGACTAGCTGGAGATACGCAGTATTTT. This sequence encodes CASSLRLAGDTQYF.